This TCR beta chain was sequenced for a study of shared clonotypes between healthy human individuals. Study as a whole: Contributing individuals were two females and a few males aged 18 to 49.

It was at deep level that the assay was run. Researchers sequenced unsorted PBMC DNA using ten immunoSEQ deep assay plates. Clones were read by immunoSEQ multiplex PCR, and TCRdb kept only the in-frame ones, dropping some. The data contain some 480,000 clones, about 80% of them singletons. The CDR3 loop spans 18 amino acids. V shed 5 bases and J 5 bases; nucleotides not matched to a gene: 15. Germline V gives CDR1 LNHDA, CDR2 SQIVND (reference sequence). The donors were all Caucasian adults (living in Nashville, Tennessee). The V and J genes are TRBV19 and TRBJ1-4; TRBD1 matches at 9 bases. The receptor was derived from a woman in her forties in good health. Some clones in this sample may be carry-over from other donors' samples. Sequences were obtained from PBMCs. The CDR3 reads CASSPAYPTGGVNEKLFF. The CDR3 DNA follows: TGTGCCAGTAGTCCGGCGTACCCTACAGGGGGCGTAAATGAAAAACTGTTTTTT.